This entry lists 7 T cell receptor beta chains sequenced from one sample in a study of shared clonotypes between healthy human individuals. Profiling relied on immunoSEQ multiplex PCR, and the TCRdb table lists in-frame clones only, not all of them. Here the sample spans 2,500,000 or so clones, around 92% being singletons. Sequenced sample: naive CD4+ T cells from PBMCs. Subset described: CD45RA+ positively selected. The source of these receptors is a young man in good health. Some clones in this sample may be carry-over from other donors' samples.

This chain uses TRBV7-7 with TRBJ2-5; 12 nucleotides agree with TRBD2. The CDR3 is 15 residues long. Germline trimming cut 5 bases from V and 7 bases from J; bases unmatched to any gene: 8. Per germline, CDR1 SSHAT and CDR2 FNYEAQ (reference sequence). The CDR3 DNA is TGTGCCAGCAGCGAGACTAGCGGGGGAACGGGGACCCAGTACTTC. Encoded protein: CASSETSGGTGTQYF.

In this sample, this clone turned up once. Here the CDR3 reads CASSLRGTGLGANVLTF. In DNA, the CDR3 is TGTGCCAGCAGCTTAAGGGGTACGGGACTTGGGGCCAACGTCCTGACTTTC. This rearrangement joins TRBV7-3 to TRBJ2-6; D is perhaps TRBD2 (6 bases). This CDR3 is built from 17 residues. The germline V gene encodes CDR1 SGHTA and CDR2 FQGTGA. Between the trimmed V and J ends, which lost 1 base and 3 bases, there was a span of 13 bases.

To note about this clone: A much bigger clone sits one base away, suggesting this may be a read error. This CDR3 is also generated by other DNA sequences in the sample. This sequence joins TRBV7-2 and TRBJ1-1; no clear D gene. The CDR3 spans 13 residues. Germline lookup yields CDR1 SGHTA and CDR2 FQGNSA. Trimming removed 2 bases from V and 1 base from J, with 5 bases in between. Written as DNA, the CDR3 is TGTGCCAGCAGCTTAAGAGGGAACACTGAAGCTTTCTTT. Protein product: CASSLRGNTEAFF.

This sequence joins TRBV7-3 and TRBJ2-7; either TRBD1 or TRBD2 may supply D (6 bases each). The CDR3 length is 13 residues. Germline V gives CDR1 SGHTA, CDR2 FQGTGA. Trimming shortened V by 4 bases and J by 6 bases, and 13 bases separated the two germline ends. The CDR3 protein is CASSYEGGSEQYF. The CDR3 DNA is TGTGCCAGCAGCTACGAGGGGGGATCCGAGCAGTACTTC. The full variable domain, rest sourced from reference TRBV7-3 and TRBJ2-7, is GAGVSQTPSNKVTEKGKYVELRCDPISGHTALYWYRQSLGQGPEFLIYFQGTGAADDSGLPNDRFFAVRPEGSVSTLKIQRTERGDSAVYLCASSYEGGSEQYFGPGTRLTVT.

The rearrangement joins TRBV2 to TRBJ2-5; tentatively, D is TRBD2 (7 bases). The V end lost 5 bases, the J end lost 4 bases, and 17 bases lay between the germline ends. Germline CDR1 reads SNHLY; CDR2 reads FYNNEI. This CDR3 contains 15 residues. CDR3 protein: CASSSIGGPGETQYF. For the CDR3, the DNA is TGTGCCAGCAGTTCTATCGGGGGGCCGGGAGAGACCCAGTACTTC.

V usage is TRBV18 and J usage is TRBJ1-1; D gene unclear. V shed 3 bases and J shed 0 bases, with 14 bases lying between them. The CDR3 extends over 16 amino acids. Germline CDR1 is KGHSH and CDR2 is LQKENI. Written as DNA, the CDR3 is TGTGCCAGCTCACCCCCTATCGCTCGCCTGAACACTGAAGCTTTCTTT. The encoded protein is CASSPPIARLNTEAFF.

CDR3 bases: TGTGCCAGCAGCCTCGACAGGGCTAGGGCCGGGGAGCTGTTTTTT. It yields the protein CASSLDRARAGELFF. This chain uses TRBV7-3 with TRBJ2-2; TRBD1 matches 7 bases. The V gene end was trimmed by 5 bases and the J gene end by 6 bases; junction bases not matched to a gene: 9. This CDR3 spans 15 amino acids. The germline V gene encodes CDR1 SGHTA and CDR2 FQGTGA.